This is a list of T cell receptor beta chains from one sample in a study of blood T cell repertoires in COVID-19. Profiled with immunoSEQ multiplex PCR; TCRdb holds only in-frame clones, not every one. The sample gives some 490,000 clones, approximately 91% of which show up once; approximately 8% is in the top ten. The sample taken for sequencing was PBMCs or T cells enriched from blood (not recorded which). The receptors were gathered from an older woman who had recovered from COVID-19. The conserved cysteine and the conserved F or W are not part of the CDR3 here. The order of the fields is clone size, V gene, CDR3 protein. Not every row has a clone size; where given, it reads once, few, many or a size class.

once	TRBV29-1	SVRRLAGDNEQF
few	TRBV19	ANPRDTRMNTEAF
few	TRBV29-1	SVTYGGQAF
once	TRBV9	ASSVGLALVHNEQF
.	TRBV5-1	ASSFYGGQFVDTQY
.	TRBV7-8	ASSYRLAEFQETQY
once	TRBV27	ASSPPGTGANNKQF
.	TRBV5-1	ASSLHGTANEKLF
.	TRBV5-5	ASSSQGFTEAF
.	TRBV5-5	ASSQGQYGYT
.	TRBV7-9	ASSLARPGGLNEQF
.	TRBV28	ASSFGDRVLGVLSYEQY
.	TRBV19	ASSITGVIQPQH
.	TRBV2	ASSANRGDYYGYT
.	TRBV5-1	ASSLIATGTEAF
.	TRBV7-9	ASTQLRGGGPLAKNIQY
.	TRBV19	ASSRRDTFNSPLH
.	TRBV6-2/TRBV6-3	ASSSYQETQY
.	TRBV2	ASSIAGGPNTQY
.	TRBV5-8	ASSLEDTNQPQH
.	TRBV7-2	ASTPRTGGYTGELF
.	TRBV24-1	ATSDKQGIGQPQH
.	TRBV20-1	GAPPGRLS
.	TRBV7-9	ASSPRTGLNTEAF
.	TRBV20-1	SAVAGETQY
.	TRBV4-1	ASSPTSGGAYEQY
once	TRBV24-1	ATSVQGVAQPQH
.	TRBV12-3/TRBV12-4	ASSFAGFFEAF
.	TRBV10-3	AISGGTDTQY
.	TRBV6-5	ASPKPSTVTEAF
.	TRBV5-1	ASSLGGQGDFYEQY
.	TRBV2	ASRVTTSTSIGTQY
.	TRBV5-1	ASSLWRAGGQETQY
.	TRBV7-9	ASSPPGHPNTEAF
.	TRBV14	ASSQDFGERTASF
.	TRBV3-1/TRBV3-2	ASSQVQGGQETQY
.	TRBV5-1	ASSPAPGRDTEAF
once	TRBV12-5	ASGLSPSTEQF
.	TRBV5-1	ASSSTGVGQPQH
.	TRBV2	ASRARGTSGFSYEQY
.	TRBV6-5	ASGQAGGTEAF
.	TRBV4-1	ASSPNSGTDRVTIY
.	TRBV20-1	SAVAGGSQY
.	TRBV13	ASSFGDRFPQPQH
.	TRBV5-1	ASSADRVNTEAF
.	TRBV7-5	ASHRGGGTEAF
.	TRBV24-1	ATSDPRTGPEQY
once	TRBV2	ASSDTGTGSEKLF
.	TRBV4-1	ASRLAGRLTETQY
.	TRBV11-3	ASSLGVTARVTDTQY